This record concerns one T cell receptor beta chain sequence. The CDR3 totals 16 residues. The V gene end was trimmed by 3 bases and the J gene end by 3 bases; junction bases not matched to a gene: 7. The germline V gene has CDR1 WNHNN and CDR2 SYGVQD (reference sequence). The data stem from a study of blood T cell repertoires in COVID-19. Turning to the study itself: There were acute and convalescent COVID-19 samples, and they came from the United States, Italy and Spain. From T cells, B-cell-depleted T cells, or PBMCs came the material, which was cDNA or gDNA.

Profiled with immunoSEQ multiplex PCR; TCRdb holds only in-frame clones, not every one. The sample includes about 220,000 clones, roughly four fifths of them seen just once. The material sequenced was peripheral blood. The receptor comes from a woman in her twenties or thirties who had recovered from COVID-19. V usage is TRBV10-1 and J usage is TRBJ2-3, with 9 bases lining up with TRBD2. Here the CDR3 DNA reads TGCGCCAGCAGTGAACAGAGGCTAGCGGGGACAGATACGCAGTATTTT. As protein: CASSEQRLAGTDTQYF.